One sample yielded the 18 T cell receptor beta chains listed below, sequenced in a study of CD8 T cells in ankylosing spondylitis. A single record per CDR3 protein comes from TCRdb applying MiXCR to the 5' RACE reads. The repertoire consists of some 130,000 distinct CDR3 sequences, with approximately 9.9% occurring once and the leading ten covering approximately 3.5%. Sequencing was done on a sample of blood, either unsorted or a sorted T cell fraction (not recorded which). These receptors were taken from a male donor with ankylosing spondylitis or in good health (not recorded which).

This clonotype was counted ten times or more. The CDR3 loop reads CASRAGGPGDTQYF. CDR3 nucleotides: TGTGCCAGCAGAGCGGGAGGGCCTGGAGATACGCAGTATTTT. The rearrangement uses TRBV27 and TRBJ2-3; TRBD2 matches 10 bases. The CDR3 sequence is 14 residues long. Trimming removed 6 bases from V and 5 bases from J; junction bases left unmatched: 5. Germline CDR1 reads MNHEY; CDR2 reads SMNVEV (reference sequence).

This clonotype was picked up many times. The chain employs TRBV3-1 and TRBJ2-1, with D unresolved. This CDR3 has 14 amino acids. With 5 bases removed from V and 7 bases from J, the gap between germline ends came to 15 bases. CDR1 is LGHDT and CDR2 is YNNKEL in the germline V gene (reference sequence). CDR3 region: CASSYVAAGNEQFF. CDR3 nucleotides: TGTGCCAGCAGCTACGTGGCGGCTGGGAATGAGCAGTTCTTC.

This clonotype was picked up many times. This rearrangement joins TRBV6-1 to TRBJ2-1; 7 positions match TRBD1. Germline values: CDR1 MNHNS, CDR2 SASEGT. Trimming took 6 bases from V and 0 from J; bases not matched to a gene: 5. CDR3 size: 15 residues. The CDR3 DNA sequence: TGTGCCAGCAGGCGGACAGGTATCTCCTACAATGAGCAGTTCTTC. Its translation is CASRRTGISYNEQFF.

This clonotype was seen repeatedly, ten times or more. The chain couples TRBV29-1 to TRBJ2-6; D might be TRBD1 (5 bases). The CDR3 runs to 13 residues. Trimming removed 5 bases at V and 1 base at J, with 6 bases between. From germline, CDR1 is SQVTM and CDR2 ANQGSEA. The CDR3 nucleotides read TGCAGCGTTCGGACATCTGGGGCCAACGTCCTGACTTTC. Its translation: CSVRTSGANVLTF. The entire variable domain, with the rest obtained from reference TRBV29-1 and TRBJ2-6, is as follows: SAVISQKPSRDICQRGTSLTIQCQVDSQVTMMFWYRQQPGQSLTLIATANQGSEATYESGFVIDKFPISRPNLTFSTLTVSNMSPEDSSIYLCSVRTSGANVLTFGAGSRLTVL.

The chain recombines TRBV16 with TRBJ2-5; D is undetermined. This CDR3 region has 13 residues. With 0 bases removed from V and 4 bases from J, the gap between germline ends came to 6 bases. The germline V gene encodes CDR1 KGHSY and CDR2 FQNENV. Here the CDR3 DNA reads TGTGCCAGCAGCCAATCCAGAGGAGAGACCCAGTACTTC. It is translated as CASSQSRGETQYF.

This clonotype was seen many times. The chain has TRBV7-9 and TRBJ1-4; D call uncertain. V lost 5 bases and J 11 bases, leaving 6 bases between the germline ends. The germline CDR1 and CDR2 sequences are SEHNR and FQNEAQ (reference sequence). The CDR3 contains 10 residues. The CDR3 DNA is TGTGCCAGCAGCCCTGGGAAACTGTTTTTT. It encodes CASSPGKLFF.

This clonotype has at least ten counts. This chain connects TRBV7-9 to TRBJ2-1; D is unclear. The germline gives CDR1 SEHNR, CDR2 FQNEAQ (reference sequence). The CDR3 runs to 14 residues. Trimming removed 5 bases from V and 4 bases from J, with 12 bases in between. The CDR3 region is CASSRSLGYNEQFF. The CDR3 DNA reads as TGTGCCAGCAGCCGATCTCTAGGGTACAATGAGCAGTTCTTC.

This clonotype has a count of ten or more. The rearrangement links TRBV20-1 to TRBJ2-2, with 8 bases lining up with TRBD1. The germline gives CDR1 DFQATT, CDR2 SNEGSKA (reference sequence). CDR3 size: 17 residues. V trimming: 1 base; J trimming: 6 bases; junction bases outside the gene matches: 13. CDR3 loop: CSARGRIRGLDAGELFF. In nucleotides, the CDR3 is TGCAGTGCTAGAGGGAGGATCAGGGGGCTGGACGCCGGGGAGCTGTTTTTT.

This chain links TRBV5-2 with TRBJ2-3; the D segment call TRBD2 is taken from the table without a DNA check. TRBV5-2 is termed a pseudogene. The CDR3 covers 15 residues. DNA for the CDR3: TGTGCCAGGGGCTTTGGGCTCCTCTCCACAGATACGCAGTATTTT. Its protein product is CARGFGLLSTDTQYF.

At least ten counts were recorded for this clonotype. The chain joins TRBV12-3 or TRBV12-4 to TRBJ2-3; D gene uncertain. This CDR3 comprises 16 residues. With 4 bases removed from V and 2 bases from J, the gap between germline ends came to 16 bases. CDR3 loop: CASSSVGTTITDTQYF. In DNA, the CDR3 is TGTGCCAGCAGTTCAGTAGGTACTACTATCACAGATACGCAGTATTTT.

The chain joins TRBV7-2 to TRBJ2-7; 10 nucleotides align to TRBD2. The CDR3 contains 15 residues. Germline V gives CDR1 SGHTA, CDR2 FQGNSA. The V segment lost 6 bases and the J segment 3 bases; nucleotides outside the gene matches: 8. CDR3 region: CASSFTSGIRYEQYF. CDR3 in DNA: TGTGCCAGCAGTTTTACTAGCGGGATTCGCTACGAGCAGTACTTC.

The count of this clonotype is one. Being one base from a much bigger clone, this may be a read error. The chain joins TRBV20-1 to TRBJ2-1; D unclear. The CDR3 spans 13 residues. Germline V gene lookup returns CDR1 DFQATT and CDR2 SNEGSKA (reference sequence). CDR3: CSARSVSFGERFF. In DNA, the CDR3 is TGCAGTGCTAGATCTGTTTCCTTCGGTGAGCGGTTCTTC.

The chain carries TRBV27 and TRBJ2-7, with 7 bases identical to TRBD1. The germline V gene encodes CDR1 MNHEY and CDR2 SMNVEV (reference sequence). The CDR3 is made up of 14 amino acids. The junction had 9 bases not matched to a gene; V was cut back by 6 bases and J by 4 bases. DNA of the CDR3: TGTGCCAGCAGAACACAGGGGCTCCCTTACGAGCAGTACTTC. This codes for CASRTQGLPYEQYF.

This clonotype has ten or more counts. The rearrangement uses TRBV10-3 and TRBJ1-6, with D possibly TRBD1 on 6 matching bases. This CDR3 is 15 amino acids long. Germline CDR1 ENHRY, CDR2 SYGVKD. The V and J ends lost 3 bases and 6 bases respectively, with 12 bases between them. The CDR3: CAISDTGTGNSPLHF. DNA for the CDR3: TGTGCCATCAGTGATACAGGGACCGGTAATTCACCCCTCCACTTT.

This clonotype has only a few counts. CDR3 sequence: CASSLVVVRLAGHEQFF. CDR3 DNA sequence: TGCGCCAGCAGCTTGGTGGTGGTGAGACTAGCGGGCCATGAGCAGTTCTTC. The rearrangement joins TRBV5-1 to TRBJ2-1; 10 bases match TRBD2. J was trimmed by 8 bases and V by 0 bases; bases with no gene match: 11. This CDR3 comprises 17 residues. Germline loops: CDR1 SGHRS, CDR2 YFSETQ.

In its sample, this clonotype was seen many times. CDR3 in DNA: TGCGCCAGCAGCTTGGGACTTTACTACGAGCAGTACTTC. It is translated as CASSLGLYYEQYF. The chain carries TRBV5-1 and TRBJ2-7; unclear D gene. Germline V gene data show CDR1 as SGHRS and CDR2 as YFSETQ. The length of the CDR3 is 13 residues. The V end was cut by 0 bases, the J end by 3 bases, with 7 bases between.

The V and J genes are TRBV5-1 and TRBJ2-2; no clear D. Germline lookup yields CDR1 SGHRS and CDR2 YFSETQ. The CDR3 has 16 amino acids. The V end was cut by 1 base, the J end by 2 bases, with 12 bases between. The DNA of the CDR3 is TGCGCCAGCAGCTTGCTAAGCGCCAAAAACACCGGGGAGCTGTTTTTT. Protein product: CASSLLSAKNTGELFF.

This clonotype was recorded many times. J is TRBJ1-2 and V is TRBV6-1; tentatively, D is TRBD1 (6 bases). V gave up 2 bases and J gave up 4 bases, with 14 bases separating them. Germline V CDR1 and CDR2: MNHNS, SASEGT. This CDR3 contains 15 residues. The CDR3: CASSESSGEAYGYTF. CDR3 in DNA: TGTGCCAGCAGTGAATCGTCAGGGGAGGCCTATGGCTACACCTTC.